These 22 T cell receptor beta chains were all obtained from the same sample, sequenced in a study of cytomegalovirus exposure and HLA in healthy donors. PCR used 60 Vbeta primers and 13 Jbeta primers. Produced via immunoSEQ multiplex PCR; TCRdb's table is partial and in-frame only. The table records 150,000 to 200,000 clones, more than 65% of them present only once. The sample comprised PBMCs. These receptors originate from a man aged 18-30 years in good health and CMV-seropositive.

The chain recombines TRBV6-4 with TRBJ2-7, with D possibly TRBD1 on 5 matching bases. CDR1 and CDR2 (germline): MRHNA, SNTAGT. Trimming pared 11 bases from V and 0 bases from J, leaving 14 bases between. CDR3 length: 13 residues. CDR3 nucleotides: TGTGCCGGGCAGGGTTCCGGCTCCTACGAGCAGTACGTC. Its translation is CAGQGSGSYEQYV.

This clone was recorded once. This chain uses TRBV6-1 with TRBJ1-2; tentatively, D is TRBD1 (6 bases). Deletions cut 5 bases from V and 4 bases from J, with 11 bases between. The CDR3 covers 13 residues. Germline V gene sequence: CDR1 MNHNS, CDR2 SASEGT. The CDR3 protein is CASSSDRIYGYTF. Here the CDR3 DNA reads TGTGCCAGCAGTTCGGACAGAATCTATGGCTACACCTTC.

This chain connects TRBV2 to TRBJ1-2; D gene ambiguous. The CDR3 loop spans 16 amino acids. Per the germline V gene, CDR1 is SNHLY and CDR2 is FYNNEI. Between the trimmed V and J ends, which lost 3 bases and 0 bases, there was a span of 14 bases. CDR3 region: CASSEGSRPTNYGYTF. The CDR3 DNA is TGTGCCAGCAGTGAGGGCAGCCGACCCACTAACTATGGCTACACCTTC.

The chain combines TRBV19 with TRBJ2-3; 7 bases line up with TRBD2. This CDR3 comprises 16 residues. J lost 4 bases, V lost 5 bases, and 12 bases had no gene match. Germline V gene sequence: CDR1 LNHDA, CDR2 SQIVND (reference sequence). Here the CDR3 reads CASSWGRATFPDTQYF. The CDR3 DNA follows: TGTGCCAGTAGTTGGGGGAGGGCCACTTTCCCAGATACGCAGTATTTT. Supplemented by reference TRBV19 and TRBJ2-3, the full variable domain reads DGGITQSPKYLFRKEGQNVTLSCEQNLNHDAMYWYRQDPGQGLRLIYYSQIVNDFQKGDIAEGYSVSREKKESFPLTVTSAQKNPTAFYLCASSWGRATFPDTQYFGPGTRLTVL.

The rearrangement links TRBV6-1 to TRBJ2-3; tentatively, D is TRBD2 (7 bases). The CDR3 is 17 amino acids. Germline CDR1 and CDR2: MNHNS and SASEGT. Trimming removed 0 bases from V and 5 bases from J, with 18 bases in between. The CDR3 region has the DNA TGTGCCAGCAGTGAAGCCGGGGGGCTGGGATACTTAGATACGCAGTATTTT. Protein product: CASSEAGGLGYLDTQYF.

CDR3 nucleotides: TGTGCCTGGAACCAGGAGGCTGCAAGCAATCAGCCCCAGCATTTT. Translation gives CAWNQEAASNQPQHF. The chain recombines TRBV30 with TRBJ1-5; D not certain. Looked up from germline, CDR1 is GTSNPN and CDR2 is SVGIG (reference sequence). V was clipped by 4 bases and J by 1 base, with 14 bases between them. This CDR3 has 15 residues.

The chain recombines TRBV5-1 with TRBJ1-2; D unresolved. The CDR3 has 15 residues. The germline V and J ends were trimmed by 4 bases and 4 bases, with 17 bases remaining between them. In germline, CDR1 is SGHRS, CDR2 YFSETQ. CDR3 sequence: CASSPLEGGLYGYTF. The CDR3 coding sequence is TGCGCCAGCAGCCCCCTGGAGGGAGGCCTCTATGGCTACACCTTC.

This clone was observed a handful of times. This sequence joins TRBV6-4 and TRBJ2-1; 7 nucleotides agree with TRBD1. The CDR3 is 15 amino acids. Per the germline V gene, CDR1 is MRHNA and CDR2 is SNTAGT. V lost 5 bases and J lost 2; bases outside the gene matches: 6. In DNA form, the CDR3 reads TGTGCCAGCAGTCCAGGGGGTTTACCCTACAATGAGCAGTTCTTC. Its protein is CASSPGGLPYNEQFF.

This chain joins TRBV2 and TRBJ2-1, with 7 bases lining up with TRBD2. The CDR3 spans 15 residues. V shed 5 bases, J shed 8 bases, and the junction held 12 bases outside the gene matches. Germline V gene sequence: CDR1 SNHLY, CDR2 FYNNEI. CDR3 sequence reads: CASSPWGGRSHEQFF. CDR3 bases: TGTGCCAGCAGTCCCTGGGGCGGGAGATCCCATGAGCAGTTCTTC.

The chain is built from TRBV4-2 and TRBJ1-4; 7 nucleotides agree with TRBD1. There are 15 residues in the CDR3. Trimming cost V 0 bases and J 8 bases; bases outside gene matches: 6. Per germline, CDR1 LGHNA and CDR2 YNFKEQ. As DNA, the CDR3 is TGTGCCAGCAGCCAAGATTTCCAGGGGGAGGAAAAACTGTTTTTT. The encoded protein is CASSQDFQGEEKLFF.

The chain has TRBV7-9 and TRBJ2-3; 16 bases map to TRBD2. The germline V gene has CDR1 SEHNR and CDR2 FQNEAQ (reference sequence). There are 17 residues in the CDR3. Losses at the gene ends were 4 bases for V and 4 bases for J; bases not matched to a gene: 5. CDR3 in DNA: TGTGCCAGCAGCTCCGGGACTAGCGGGAGGGCCGCAGATACGCAGTATTTT. Residues: CASSSGTSGRAADTQYF.

This chain uses TRBV5-6 with TRBJ1-1; 7 bases align to TRBD1. V lost 4 bases and J lost 6; bases outside the gene matches: 9. Germline V gene data show CDR1 as SGHDT and CDR2 as YYEEEE. The CDR3 is made up of 14 amino acids. The CDR3 coding sequence is TGTGCCAGCAGCGGCACAGGGGAGAAGGCTGAAGCTTTCTTT. Protein product: CASSGTGEKAEAFF.

The genes are TRBV29-1 and TRBJ1-5, with TRBD1 matching over 9 bases. Germline loops: CDR1 SQVTM, CDR2 ANQGSEA. V lost 6 bases, J lost 0 bases, and 3 bases stayed unmatched. The CDR3 covers 14 residues. CDR3 in DNA: TGCAGCGTCGTGGGACAGGGTAGCAATCAGCCCCAGCATTTT. Its protein product is CSVVGQGSNQPQHF.

This clone is a singleton in its sample. The chain joins TRBV5-4 to TRBJ2-2, with 10 positions matching TRBD2. Germline CDR1 is SGHNT and CDR2 is YYREEE (reference sequence). This CDR3 contains 16 residues. V lost 1 base to trimming and J lost 8 bases; unmatched junction nucleotides: 8. The CDR3 here is CASSLSVLAGSGELFF. The CDR3 DNA follows: TGTGCCAGCAGCTTGTCGGTACTAGCGGGATCAGGGGAGCTGTTTTTT.

This clone was seen more than once but under ten times. The sample carries other DNA sequences with the same CDR3. The gene calls are TRBV6-6 and TRBJ1-5; TRBD1 matches 7 bases. CDR1 and CDR2 from the germline V gene are MNHNY and SVGAGI (reference sequence). The CDR3 runs to 13 residues. With 7 bases clipped from V and 2 bases from J, the junction kept 2 bases outside the gene matches. Here the CDR3 reads CASTGQGNQPQHF. CDR3 bases: TGTGCCAGCACCGGACAGGGCAATCAGCCCCAGCATTTT.

J is TRBJ2-3 and V is TRBV4-2, with D possibly TRBD1 on 6 matching bases. The germline gives CDR1 LGHNA, CDR2 YNFKEQ. The CDR3 totals 13 residues. The V gene lost 1 base and the J gene lost 4 bases, with 6 bases spanning the gap. The CDR3 reads CASSQGTADTQYF. DNA of the CDR3: TGTGCCAGCAGCCAAGGGACAGCAGATACGCAGTATTTT.

This chain connects TRBV30 to TRBJ2-5; D is unresolved. Germline lookup yields CDR1 GTSNPN and CDR2 SVGIG (reference sequence). V lost 7 bases to trimming and J lost 5 bases, with 20 bases between them. This CDR3 spans 14 amino acids. The CDR3, as DNA: TGTGCCTTCGGATCCGGCGGAAGGTGGGAGACCCAGTACTTC. This translates into CAFGSGGRWETQYF.

J is TRBJ1-1 and V is TRBV2; D is undetermined. Trimming took 5 bases from V and 4 from J, leaving 14 bases between them. CDR1 and CDR2 from the germline V gene are SNHLY and FYNNEI. The CDR3 runs 14 residues. The DNA for the CDR3 is TGTGCCAGCAGTCCCCTGGATGGAGGCACTGAAGCTTTCTTT. It translates to CASSPLDGGTEAFF. Combining the CDR3 with reference TRBV2 and TRBJ1-1 gives the whole variable domain EPEVTQTPSHQVTQMGQEVILRCVPISNHLYFYWYRQILGQKVEFLVSFYNNEISEKSEIFDDQFSVERPDGSNFTLKIRSTKLEDSAMYFCASSPLDGGTEAFFGQGTRLTVV.

This clone has a single count. This CDR3 reads CASSYTPGQGPSVNEKLFF. The DNA of the CDR3 is TGTGCCAGCAGCTACACTCCGGGACAGGGTCCCTCGGTTAATGAAAAACTGTTTTTT. The gene calls are TRBV13 and TRBJ1-4, with 9 bases matching TRBD1. In germline, CDR1 is PRHDT, CDR2 FYEKMQ (reference sequence). The CDR3 contains 19 residues. After removal of 4 bases from V and 4 bases from J, the junction contained 16 bases not matched to a gene.

This clone was counted between two and nine times. The V gene is TRBV5-6, the J gene TRBJ1-2; D unclear. This CDR3 has 14 residues. The germline V and J ends were trimmed by 0 bases and 2 bases, with 8 bases remaining between them. Germline CDR1 SGHDT, CDR2 YYEEEE. CDR3 loop: CASSLAGFNYGYTF. The CDR3 DNA is TGTGCCAGCAGCTTGGCAGGTTTCAACTATGGCTACACCTTC.

This sequence joins TRBV11-2 and TRBJ1-4; 10 bases fit TRBD1. The CDR3 sequence is 15 residues long. Losses at the gene ends were 5 bases for V and 4 bases for J; bases not matched to a gene: 4. Germline V gene sequence: CDR1 SGHAT, CDR2 FQNNGV. The CDR3 DNA sequence: TGTGCCAGCAGCCCCGGGACAGGGGATAATGAAAAACTGTTTTTT. It specifies CASSPGTGDNEKLFF.

V and J are TRBV5-4 and TRBJ2-5; 15 nucleotides line up with TRBD2. The CDR3 covers 17 residues. Losses at the gene ends were 3 bases for V and 6 bases for J; bases not matched to a gene: 9. The V gene's germline CDR1 is SGHNT and CDR2 YYREEE (reference sequence). The chain's CDR3 is CASSSEGLAGGGKTQYF. DNA of the CDR3: TGTGCCAGCAGCTCCGAGGGACTAGCGGGAGGTGGGAAGACCCAGTACTTC.